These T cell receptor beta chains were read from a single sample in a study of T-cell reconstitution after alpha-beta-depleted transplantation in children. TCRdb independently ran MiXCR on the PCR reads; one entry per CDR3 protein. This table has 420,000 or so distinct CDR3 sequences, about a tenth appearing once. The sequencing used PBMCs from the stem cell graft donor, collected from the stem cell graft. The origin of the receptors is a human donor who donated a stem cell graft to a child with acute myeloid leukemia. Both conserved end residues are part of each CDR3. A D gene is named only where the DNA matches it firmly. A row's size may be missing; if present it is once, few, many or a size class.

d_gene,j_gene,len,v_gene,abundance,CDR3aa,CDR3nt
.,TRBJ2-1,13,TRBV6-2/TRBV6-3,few,CASINNPHGEQFF,TGTGCCAGCATTAACAATCCCCACGGGGAGCAGTTCTTC
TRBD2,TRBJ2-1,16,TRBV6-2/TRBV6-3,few,CASSYSAGGAYNEQFF,TGTGCCAGCAGTTACTCAGCTGGGGGGGCCTACAATGAGCAGTTCTTC
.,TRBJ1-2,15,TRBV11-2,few,CASSLYQGDGYGYTF,TGTGCCAGCAGCTTATATCAGGGTGACGGCTATGGCTACACCTTC
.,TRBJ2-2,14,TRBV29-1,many,CSVAGGSNTGELFF,TGCAGCGTTGCTGGGGGCTCAAACACCGGGGAGCTGTTTTTT
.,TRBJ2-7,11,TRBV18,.,CASSFGQEQYF,TGTGCCAGCTCTTTCGGACAGGAGCAGTACTTC
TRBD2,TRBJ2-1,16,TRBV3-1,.,CASSQRAGGALDEQFF,TGTGCCAGCAGCCAGAGGGCGGGAGGCGCTCTTGATGAGCAGTTCTTC
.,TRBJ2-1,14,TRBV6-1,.,CASGYGGTGDEQFF,TGTGCCAGCGGATATGGGGGAACTGGGGATGAGCAGTTCTTC
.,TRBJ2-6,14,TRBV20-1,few,CSARPEPGANVLTF,TGCAGTGCTAGACCGGAACCTGGGGCCAACGTCCTGACTTTC
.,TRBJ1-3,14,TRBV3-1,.,CASSQDPAGNTIYF,TGTGCCAGCAGCCAAGATCCCGCGGGAAACACCATATATTTT
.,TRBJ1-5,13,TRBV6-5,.,CASSYVVGQPQHF,TGTGCCAGCAGTTACGTGGTCGGGCAGCCCCAGCATTTT
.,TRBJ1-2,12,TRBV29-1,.,CSAKAQGWGYTF,TGCAGCGCCAAAGCACAGGGATGGGGCTACACCTTC
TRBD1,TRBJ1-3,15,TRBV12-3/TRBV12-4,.,CASSNRGLRGNTIYF,TGTGCCAGCAGTAACAGGGGGCTAAGGGGAAACACCATATATTTT
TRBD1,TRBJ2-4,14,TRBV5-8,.,CASSLTGVAGIQYF,TGTGCCAGCAGCTTGACAGGGGTGGCGGGCATTCAGTACTTC
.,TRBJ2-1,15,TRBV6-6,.,CASNPKQGRYNEQFF,TGTGCCAGCAATCCTAAACAGGGAAGGTACAATGAGCAGTTCTTC
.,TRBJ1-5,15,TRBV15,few,CATSSHQGPDQPQHF,TGTGCCACCAGCTCCCATCAGGGGCCAGATCAGCCCCAGCATTTT
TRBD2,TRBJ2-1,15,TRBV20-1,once,CSARRLAGVYNEQFF,TGCAGTGCTAGAAGGTTAGCGGGGGTGTACAATGAGCAGTTCTTC
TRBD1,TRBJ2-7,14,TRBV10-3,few,CAISGRTGGNEQYF,TGTGCCATCAGTGGCCGGACAGGGGGTAACGAGCAGTACTTC
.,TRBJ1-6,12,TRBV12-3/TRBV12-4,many,CASSQGRSPLHF,TGTGCCAGCAGTCAAGGTCGGTCACCCCTCCACTTT
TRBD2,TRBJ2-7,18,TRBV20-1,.,CSARDLAGTSVWGYEQYF,TGCAGTGCTAGAGATCTTGCAGGGACTAGCGTATGGGGCTACGAGCAGTACTTC
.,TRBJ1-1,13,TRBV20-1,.,CSARFLRGTEAFF,TGCAGTGCTAGATTCCTCAGGGGAACCGAAGCTTTCTTT
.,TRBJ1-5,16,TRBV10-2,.,CASSSFRTDSNQPQHF,TGCGCCAGCTCTTCTTTCCGGACAGATAGCAATCAGCCCCAGCATTTT
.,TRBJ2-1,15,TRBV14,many,CASKRGGNAYNEQFF,TGTGCCAGCAAGAGGGGGGGGAACGCCTACAATGAGCAGTTCTTC
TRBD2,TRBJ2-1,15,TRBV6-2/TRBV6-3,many,CASSTGLAGGNEQFF,TGTGCCAGCAGTACGGGACTAGCTGGGGGTAATGAGCAGTTCTTC
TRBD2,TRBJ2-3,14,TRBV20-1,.,CSAMGGSVSDTQYF,TGCAGTGCTATGGGCGGGAGCGTGTCAGATACGCAGTATTTT
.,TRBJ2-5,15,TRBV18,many,CASSPSPSLQETQYF,TGTGCCAGCTCACCAAGCCCGAGCTTACAAGAGACCCAGTACTTC
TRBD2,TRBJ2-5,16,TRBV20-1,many,CSARDWRLAGVETQYF,TGCAGTGCTAGAGATTGGCGACTAGCGGGGGTAGAGACCCAGTACTTC
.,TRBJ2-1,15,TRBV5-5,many,CASSLYGGAGNEQFF,TGTGCCAGCAGCTTGTACGGGGGCGCGGGAAATGAGCAGTTCTTC
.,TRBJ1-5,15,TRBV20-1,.,CSARVGGNSNQPQHF,TGCAGTGCTAGAGTGGGCGGCAATAGCAATCAGCCCCAGCATTTT
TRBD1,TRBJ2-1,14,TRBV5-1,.,CASSIGTGVNEQFF,TGCGCCAGCAGTATTGGGACAGGGGTAAATGAGCAGTTCTTC
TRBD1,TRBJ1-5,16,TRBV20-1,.,CSARTGTGGSNQPQHF,TGCAGTGCTAGAACCGGGACAGGTGGTAGCAATCAGCCCCAGCATTTT
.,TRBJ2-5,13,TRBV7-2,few,CASSPGPGETQYF,TGTGCCAGCAGCCCAGGACCCGGGGAGACCCAGTACTTC
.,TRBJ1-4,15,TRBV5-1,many,CASSLISGGNEKLFF,TGCGCCAGCAGCTTGATTTCGGGGGGCAATGAAAAACTGTTTTTT
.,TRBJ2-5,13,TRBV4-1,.,CASSLYDGETQYF,TGCGCCAGCAGCCTATACGACGGAGAGACCCAGTACTTC
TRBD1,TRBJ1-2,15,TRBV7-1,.,CASSSDRIFNYGYTF,TGTGCCAGCAGCTCGGACAGGATCTTTAACTATGGCTACACCTTC
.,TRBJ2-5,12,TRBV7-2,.,CASSPKRETQYF,TGTGCCAGCAGCCCTAAGAGAGAGACCCAGTACTTC
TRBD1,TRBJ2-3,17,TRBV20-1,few,CSARAIGRDSSTDTQYF,TGCAGTGCTAGAGCAATAGGCAGGGACAGCTCCACAGATACGCAGTATTTT
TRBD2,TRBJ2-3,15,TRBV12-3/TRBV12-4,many,CASSRLAGDWGTQYF,TGTGCCAGCAGTCGACTAGCGGGAGATTGGGGTACGCAGTATTTT
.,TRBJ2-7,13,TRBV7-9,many,CASSLEGANEQYF,TGTGCCAGCAGCCTGGAGGGGGCCAACGAGCAGTACTTC
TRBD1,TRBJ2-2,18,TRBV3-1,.,CASSQEDHRGTRSGELFF,TGTGCCAGCAGCCAGGAAGACCACAGGGGGACAAGATCCGGGGAGCTGTTTTTT
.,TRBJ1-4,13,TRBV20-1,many,CSAQDGRSEKLFF,TGCAGTGCGCAGGACGGCAGGAGTGAAAAACTGTTTTTT
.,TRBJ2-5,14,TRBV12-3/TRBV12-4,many,CASSFRVGGETQYF,TGTGCCAGCAGTTTCAGGGTAGGGGGGGAGACCCAGTACTTC
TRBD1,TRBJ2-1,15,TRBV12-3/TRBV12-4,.,CASSDTGGAYNEQFF,TGTGCCAGCAGTGATACAGGGGGCGCCTACAATGAGCAGTTCTTC
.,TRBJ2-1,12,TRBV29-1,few,CSVPQGLGEQFF,TGCAGCGTTCCACAGGGCCTAGGTGAGCAGTTCTTC
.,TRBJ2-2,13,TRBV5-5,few,CASSLHNTGELFF,TGTGCCAGCAGCTTACATAACACCGGGGAGCTGTTTTTT
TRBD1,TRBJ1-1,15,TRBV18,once,CASSQLDRVGTEAFF,TGTGCCAGCTCACAATTGGACAGGGTGGGCACTGAAGCTTTCTTT
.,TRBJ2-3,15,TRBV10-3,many,CAISEGGLGDHMQYF,TGTGCCATCAGTGAGGGGGGCCTCGGCGACCATATGCAGTATTTT
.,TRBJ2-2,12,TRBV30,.,CAWRAGPGELFF,TGTGCCTGGAGGGCTGGCCCCGGGGAGCTGTTTTTT
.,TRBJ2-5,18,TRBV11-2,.,CASSLQGAVLASQETQYF,TGTGCCAGCAGCTTACAGGGAGCGGTTTTAGCATCCCAAGAGACCCAGTACTTC
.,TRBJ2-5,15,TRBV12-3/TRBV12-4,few,CATSGIGGPRETQYF,TGTGCCACCTCGGGTATCGGGGGGCCTCGTGAGACCCAGTACTTC
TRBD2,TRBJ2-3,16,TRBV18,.,CASSPRLAANTDTQYF,TGTGCCAGCTCACCTCGACTAGCGGCAAACACAGATACGCAGTATTTT
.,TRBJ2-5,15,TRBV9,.,CASSPQGGTGETQYF,TGTGCCAGCAGCCCTCAGGGCGGGACGGGGGAGACCCAGTACTTC
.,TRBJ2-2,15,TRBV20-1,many,CSARRGATNTGELFF,TGCAGTGCTAGAAGAGGGGCTACGAACACCGGGGAGCTGTTTTTT
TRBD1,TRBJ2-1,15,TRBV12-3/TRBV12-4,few,CASSLGQGAQNEQFF,TGTGCCAGCAGCCTAGGACAGGGGGCGCAGAATGAGCAGTTCTTC
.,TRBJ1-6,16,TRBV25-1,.,CASSPTDGHINSPLHF,TGTGCCAGCAGCCCCACGGACGGACATATAAACTCACCCCTCCACTTT
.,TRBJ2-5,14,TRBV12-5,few,CASGLSGRAETQYF,TGTGCTAGTGGTTTGAGCGGAAGAGCTGAGACCCAGTACTTC
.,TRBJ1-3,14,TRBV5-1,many,CASSPGTPGNTIYF,TGCGCCAGCAGCCCAGGGACACCGGGAAACACCATATATTTT
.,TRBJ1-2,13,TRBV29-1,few,CSVSLLPDYGYTF,TGCAGCGTTTCCCTCCTCCCGGACTATGGCTACACCTTC